Here is one TCR beta chain with its context. The data stem from a study of PD-1 blockade in classical Hodgkin lymphoma. Sequencing was performed with immunoSEQ multiplex PCR; in TCRdb, only in-frame clones are kept and a portion is missing. The top ten hold about 17% of the sample, which has about 90,000 clones, 65% to 85% seen once. Regarding time point: cycle 4 day 1 (C4D1), after five to seven weeks of nivolumab. All patients experienced relapse after autologous stem cell transplantation, and brentuximab vedotin exposure was variable. Material: peripheral blood mononuclear cells (PBMCs), obtained before the fourth cycle of nivolumab. The sequence was collected from a human donor with classical Hodgkin lymphoma.

The DNA of the CDR3 is TGTGCCATCAGTGAGTCGACCCTAGCGGGAACCGGGGAGCTGTTTTTT. Its protein is CAISESTLAGTGELFF. This chain uses TRBV10-3 with TRBJ2-2, with 9 bases aligning to TRBD2. There are 16 residues in the CDR3. Trimming removed 0 bases from V and 5 bases from J; junction bases left unmatched: 4. The germline V gene encodes CDR1 ENHRY and CDR2 SYGVKD.